This T cell receptor beta chain was captured by sequencing in a study of blood T cell repertoires in COVID-19. Study background: T cells, B-cell-depleted T cells, or PBMCs supplied cDNA or gDNA.

Germline CDR1 is SGHKS and CDR2 is YYEKEE (reference sequence). This CDR3 comprises 14 residues. Trimming cost V 2 bases and J 10 bases; bases outside gene matches: 6. Original data processing: Estimation of nucleated cell counts relied on the amplification of reference gene primers. Measured with immunoSEQ multiplex PCR; TCRdb has only the in-frame clones, and not every one. The DNA gave D and trimming, while V, J and clone size come from that table. The top ten hold 0.87% of the sample, which has approximately 300,000 clones, approximately 85% seen once. The Seattle patients, enrolled during active infection, were followed longitudinally.

The clonotype comes from a human donor with COVID-19, enrolled during active disease. The donor label of this sample is uncertain. V and J are TRBV5-5 and TRBJ2-1; 10 bases align to TRBD2. Input material: peripheral blood. CDR3 DNA sequence: TGTGCCAGCAGCTTTGGGACTAGCGTAACCGAGCAGTTCTTC. Translating gives CASSFGTSVTEQFF.